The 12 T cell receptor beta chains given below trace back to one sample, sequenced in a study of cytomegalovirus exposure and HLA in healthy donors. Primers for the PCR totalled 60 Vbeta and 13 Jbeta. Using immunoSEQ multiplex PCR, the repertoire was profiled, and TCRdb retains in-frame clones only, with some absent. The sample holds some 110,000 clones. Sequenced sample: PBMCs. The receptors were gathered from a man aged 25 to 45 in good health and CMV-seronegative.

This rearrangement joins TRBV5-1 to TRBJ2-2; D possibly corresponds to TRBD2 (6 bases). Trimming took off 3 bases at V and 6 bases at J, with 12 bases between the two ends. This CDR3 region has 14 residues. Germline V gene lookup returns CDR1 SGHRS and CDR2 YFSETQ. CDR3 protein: CASSYRDSSGELFF. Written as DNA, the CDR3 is TGCGCCAGCAGCTACCGGGACTCCTCCGGGGAGCTGTTTTTT.

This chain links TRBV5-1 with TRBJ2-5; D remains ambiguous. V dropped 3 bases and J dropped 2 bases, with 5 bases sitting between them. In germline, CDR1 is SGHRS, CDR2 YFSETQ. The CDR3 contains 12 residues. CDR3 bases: TGCGCCAGCAGCTCCACTCAAGAGACCCAGTACTTC. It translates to CASSSTQETQYF. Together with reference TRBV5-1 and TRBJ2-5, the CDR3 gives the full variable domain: KAGVTQTPRYLIKTRGQQVTLSCSPISGHRSVSWYQQTPGQGLQFLFEYFSETQRNKGNFPGRFSGRQFSNSRSEMNVSTLELGDSALYLCASSSTQETQYFGPGTRLLVL.

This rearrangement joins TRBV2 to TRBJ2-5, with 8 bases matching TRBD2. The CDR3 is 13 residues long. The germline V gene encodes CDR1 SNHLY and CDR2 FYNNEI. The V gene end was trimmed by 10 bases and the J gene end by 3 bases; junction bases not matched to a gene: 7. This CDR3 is CATFRTSKETQYF. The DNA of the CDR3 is TGTGCCACCTTCCGGACTAGCAAAGAGACCCAGTACTTC. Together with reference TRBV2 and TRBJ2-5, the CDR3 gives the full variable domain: EPEVTQTPSHQVTQMGQEVILRCVPISNHLYFYWYRQILGQKVEFLVSFYNNEISEKSEIFDDQFSVERPDGSNFTLKIRSTKLEDSAMYFCATFRTSKETQYFGPGTRLLVL.

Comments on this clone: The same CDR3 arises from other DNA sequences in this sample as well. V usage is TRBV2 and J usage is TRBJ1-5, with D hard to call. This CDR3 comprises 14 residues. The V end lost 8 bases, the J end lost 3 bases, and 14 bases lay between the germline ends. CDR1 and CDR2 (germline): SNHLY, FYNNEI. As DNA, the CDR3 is TGTGCCAGCCCCGCTCCACAGATCAATCAGCCCCAGCATTTT. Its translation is CASPAPQINQPQHF.

The CDR3 DNA is TGTGCCAGTAGCTTCGGGACTAGCCGCGCCGGGGAGCTGTTTTTT. Amino acids: CASSFGTSRAGELFF. V gene TRBV19 combines with J gene TRBJ2-2; TRBD2 agrees at 9 bases. V trimming: 6 bases; J trimming: 6 bases; junction bases outside the gene matches: 8. CDR1 and CDR2 (germline): LNHDA, SQIVND (reference sequence). CDR3 length: 15 amino acids.

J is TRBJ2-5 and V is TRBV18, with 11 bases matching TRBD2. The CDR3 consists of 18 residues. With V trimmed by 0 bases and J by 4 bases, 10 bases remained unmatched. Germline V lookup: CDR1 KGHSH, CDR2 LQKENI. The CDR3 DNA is TGTGCCAGCTCACCACCCCCGGGACTAGCGGCAAAAGTAGAGACCCAGTACTTC. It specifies CASSPPPGLAAKVETQYF. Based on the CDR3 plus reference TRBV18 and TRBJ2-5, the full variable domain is NAGVMQNPRHLVRRRGQEARLRCSPMKGHSHVYWYRQLPEEGLKFMVYLQKENIIDESGMPKERFSAEFPKEGPSILRIQQVVRGDSAAYFCASSPPPGLAAKVETQYFGPGTRLLVL.

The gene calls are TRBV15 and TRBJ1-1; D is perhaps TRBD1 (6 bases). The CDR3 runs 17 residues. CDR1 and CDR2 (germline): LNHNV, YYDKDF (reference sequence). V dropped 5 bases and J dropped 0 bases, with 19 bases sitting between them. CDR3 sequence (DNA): TGTGCCACCAGCGGACCGACAGGAGCTCTCATGAACACTGAAGCTTTCTTT. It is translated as CATSGPTGALMNTEAFF.

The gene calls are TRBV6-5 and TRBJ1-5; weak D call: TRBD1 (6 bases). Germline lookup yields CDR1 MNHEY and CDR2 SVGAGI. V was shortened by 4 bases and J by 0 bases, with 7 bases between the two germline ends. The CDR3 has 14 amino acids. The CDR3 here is CASSSGDSNQPQHF. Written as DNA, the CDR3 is TGTGCCAGCAGTTCAGGGGATAGCAATCAGCCCCAGCATTTT.

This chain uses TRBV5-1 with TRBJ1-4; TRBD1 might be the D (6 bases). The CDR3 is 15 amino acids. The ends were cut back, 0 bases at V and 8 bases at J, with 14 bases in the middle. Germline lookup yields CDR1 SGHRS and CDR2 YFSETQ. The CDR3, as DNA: TGCGCCAGCAGCTTGGAGGCAGGGGATAACGAAAAACTGTTTTTT. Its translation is CASSLEAGDNEKLFF. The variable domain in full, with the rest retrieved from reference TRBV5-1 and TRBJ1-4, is KAGVTQTPRYLIKTRGQQVTLSCSPISGHRSVSWYQQTPGQGLQFLFEYFSETQRNKGNFPGRFSGRQFSNSRSEMNVSTLELGDSALYLCASSLEAGDNEKLFFGSGTQLSVL.

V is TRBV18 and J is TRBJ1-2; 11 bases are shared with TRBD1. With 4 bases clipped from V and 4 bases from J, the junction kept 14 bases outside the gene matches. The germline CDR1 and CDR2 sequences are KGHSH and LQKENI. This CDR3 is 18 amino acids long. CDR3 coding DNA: TGTGCCAGCTCACAACAAGGGACAGGGGGGAATTCGCGCTATGGCTACACCTTC. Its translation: CASSQQGTGGNSRYGYTF. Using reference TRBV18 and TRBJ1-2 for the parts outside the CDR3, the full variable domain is NAGVMQNPRHLVRRRGQEARLRCSPMKGHSHVYWYRQLPEEGLKFMVYLQKENIIDESGMPKERFSAEFPKEGPSILRIQQVVRGDSAAYFCASSQQGTGGNSRYGYTFGSGTRLTVV.

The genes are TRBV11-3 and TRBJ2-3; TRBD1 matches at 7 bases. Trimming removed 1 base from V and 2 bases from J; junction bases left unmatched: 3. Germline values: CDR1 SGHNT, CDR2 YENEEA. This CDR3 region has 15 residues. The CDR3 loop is CASSLGDSTTDTQYF. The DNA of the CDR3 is TGTGCCAGCAGCTTAGGGGACAGTACCACAGATACGCAGTATTTT.

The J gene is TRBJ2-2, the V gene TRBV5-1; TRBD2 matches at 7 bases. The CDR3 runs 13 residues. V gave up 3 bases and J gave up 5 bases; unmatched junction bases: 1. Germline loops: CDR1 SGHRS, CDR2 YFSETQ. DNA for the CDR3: TGCGCCAGCAGCTGGGGGGGGACCGGGGAGCTGTTTTTT. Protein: CASSWGGTGELFF.